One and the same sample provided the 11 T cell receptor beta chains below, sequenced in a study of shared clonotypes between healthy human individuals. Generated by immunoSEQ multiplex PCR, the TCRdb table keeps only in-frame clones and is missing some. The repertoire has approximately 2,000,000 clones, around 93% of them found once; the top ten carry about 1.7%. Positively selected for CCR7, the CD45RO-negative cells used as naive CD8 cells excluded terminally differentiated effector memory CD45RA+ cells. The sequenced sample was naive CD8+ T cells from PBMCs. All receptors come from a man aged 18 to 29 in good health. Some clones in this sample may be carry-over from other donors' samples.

CDR3: CASSLAPTGAGGNQPQHF. CDR3 DNA: TGCGCCAGCAGCTTGGCCCCGACAGGAGCAGGGGGCAATCAGCCCCAGCATTTT. J is TRBJ1-5 and V is TRBV5-1; perhaps TRBD1 as D (6 bases). Germline values: CDR1 SGHRS, CDR2 YFSETQ. CDR3 size: 18 residues. The V end was cut by 0 bases, the J end by 2 bases, with 18 bases between.

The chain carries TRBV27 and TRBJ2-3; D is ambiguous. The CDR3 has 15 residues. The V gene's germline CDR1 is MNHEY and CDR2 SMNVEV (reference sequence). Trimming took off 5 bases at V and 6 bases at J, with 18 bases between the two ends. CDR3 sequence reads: CASSPRPRYGDTQYF. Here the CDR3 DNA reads TGTGCCAGCAGTCCAAGACCCCGATACGGGGATACGCAGTATTTT.

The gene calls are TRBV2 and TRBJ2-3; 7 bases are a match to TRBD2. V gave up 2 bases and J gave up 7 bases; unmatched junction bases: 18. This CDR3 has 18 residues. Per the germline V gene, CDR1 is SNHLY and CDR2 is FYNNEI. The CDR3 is CASSESGPSWEGLHTQYF. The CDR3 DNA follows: TGTGCCAGCAGTGAATCGGGTCCCTCGTGGGAGGGCCTTCATACGCAGTATTTT.

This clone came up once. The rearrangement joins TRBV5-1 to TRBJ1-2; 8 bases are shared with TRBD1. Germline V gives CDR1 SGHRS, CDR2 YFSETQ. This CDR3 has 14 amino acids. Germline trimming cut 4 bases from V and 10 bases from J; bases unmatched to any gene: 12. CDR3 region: CASSLTQDRVNYTF. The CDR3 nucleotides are TGCGCCAGCAGCCTAACTCAGGACAGGGTAAACTACACCTTC.

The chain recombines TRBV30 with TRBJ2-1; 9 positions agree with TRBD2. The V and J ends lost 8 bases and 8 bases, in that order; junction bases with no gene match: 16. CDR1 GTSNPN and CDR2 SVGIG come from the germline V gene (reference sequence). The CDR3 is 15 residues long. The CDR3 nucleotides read TGTGCCAGTAGCGGGAGAGGTCACCGTATCGATGAGCAGTTCTTC. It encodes CASSGRGHRIDEQFF.

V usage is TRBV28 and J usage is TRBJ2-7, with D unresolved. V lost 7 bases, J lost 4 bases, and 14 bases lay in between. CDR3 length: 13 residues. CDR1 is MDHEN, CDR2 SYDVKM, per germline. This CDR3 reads CASTQPGQYEQYF. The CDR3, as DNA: TGTGCCAGCACCCAACCCGGCCAGTACGAGCAGTACTTC.

CDR3 sequence (DNA): TGTGCCAGCTCACCACTCCTTGGAGGGAGGAACACTGAAGCTTTCTTT. Its protein product is CASSPLLGGRNTEAFF. The chain joins TRBV18 to TRBJ1-1; D not resolved. Germline V CDR1 and CDR2: KGHSH, LQKENI. The CDR3 spans 16 residues. V was trimmed by 1 base and J by 1 base, leaving 13 bases between them.

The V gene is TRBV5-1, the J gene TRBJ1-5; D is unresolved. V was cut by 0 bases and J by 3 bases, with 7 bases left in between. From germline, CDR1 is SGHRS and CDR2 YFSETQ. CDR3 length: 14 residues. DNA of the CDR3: TGCGCCAGCAGCTTGGGACTAAACAATCAGCCCCAGCATTTT. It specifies CASSLGLNNQPQHF.

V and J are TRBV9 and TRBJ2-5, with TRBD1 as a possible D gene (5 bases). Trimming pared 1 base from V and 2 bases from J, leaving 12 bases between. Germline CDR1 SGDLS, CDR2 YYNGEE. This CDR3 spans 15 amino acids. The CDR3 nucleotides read TGTGCCAGCAGCGTATTTGGCAGGGAACAAGAGACCCAGTACTTC. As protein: CASSVFGREQETQYF.

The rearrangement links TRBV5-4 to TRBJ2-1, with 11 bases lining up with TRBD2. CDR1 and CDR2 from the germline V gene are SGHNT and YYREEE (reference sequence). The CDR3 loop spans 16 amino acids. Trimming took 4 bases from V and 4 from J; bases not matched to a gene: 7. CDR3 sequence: CASSQLAGAYYNEQFF. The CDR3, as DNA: TGTGCCAGCAGCCAACTAGCGGGAGCGTATTACAATGAGCAGTTCTTC.

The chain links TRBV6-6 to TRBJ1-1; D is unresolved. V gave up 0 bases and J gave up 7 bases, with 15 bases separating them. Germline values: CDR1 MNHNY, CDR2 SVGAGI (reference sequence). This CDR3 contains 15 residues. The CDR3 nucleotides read TGTGCCAGCAGTTACTCGGAAAGTCCGGGAGTTGAAGCTTTCTTT. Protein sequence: CASSYSESPGVEAFF.